The 6 T cell receptor beta chains listed next were all sequenced from one sample in a study of cytomegalovirus exposure and HLA in healthy donors. PCR amplification relied on 60 Vbeta primers (plus 13 Jbeta primers). Here immunoSEQ multiplex PCR was the method, and the copy in TCRdb shows in-frame clones only, minus some. The table shows 200,000 to 250,000 clones, with more than 65% occurring only once. Sequencing used PBMCs. These receptors came from a woman in her 30s in good health and CMV-seronegative.

This clone was observed a few times. This rearrangement joins TRBV30 to TRBJ1-1; no firm D call. The CDR3 loop spans 14 amino acids. CDR1 GTSNPN and CDR2 SVGIG come from the germline V gene (reference sequence). V was clipped by 3 bases and J by 5 bases, with 16 bases between them. For the CDR3, the DNA is TGTGCCTGGAGACCTGGGGAGGGAATGACTGAAGCTTTCTTT. Encoded protein: CAWRPGEGMTEAFF.

The V gene is TRBV11-3, the J gene TRBJ2-5; the match to TRBD2 covers 12 bases. Germline V CDR1 and CDR2: SGHNT, YENEEA. The CDR3 consists of 17 residues. Losses at the gene ends were 5 bases for V and 5 bases for J; bases not matched to a gene: 12. This CDR3 is CASSDGLAGRIRETQYF. CDR3 nucleotide sequence: TGTGCCAGCAGCGACGGACTAGCGGGGAGGATTAGGGAGACCCAGTACTTC.

This clone was counted between two and nine times. The same CDR3 also results from other DNA sequences found in this sample. The genes are TRBV5-1 and TRBJ1-4; no clear D. CDR1 and CDR2 (germline): SGHRS, YFSETQ. Trimming shortened V by 0 bases and J by 5 bases, and 5 bases separated the two germline ends. This CDR3 comprises 13 residues. CDR3 coding DNA: TGCGCCAGCAGCTTGGGACTGAATGAAAAACTGTTTTTT. Translating gives CASSLGLNEKLFF.

The gene calls are TRBV6-4 and TRBJ2-3, with 10 bases that match TRBD2. The CDR3 contains 16 residues. Germline V gene lookup returns CDR1 MRHNA and CDR2 SNTAGT. J was trimmed by 4 bases and V by 3 bases; bases with no gene match: 7. CDR3 in DNA: TGTGCCAGCAGTGAGGAGCGGGGGGGAAGTGCAGATACGCAGTATTTT. Protein product: CASSEERGGSADTQYF.

This clone turned up a few times. The chain combines TRBV19 with TRBJ2-2, with D perhaps TRBD1 (7 bases). V was cut by 7 bases and J by 3 bases, with 18 bases left in between. The CDR3 sequence is 16 residues long. Germline values: CDR1 LNHDA, CDR2 SQIVND (reference sequence). This CDR3 is CASTAGQGDYTGELFF. The CDR3 region has the DNA TGTGCCAGTACCGCGGGGCAGGGGGACTACACCGGGGAGCTGTTTTTT.

This clone was detected only once. The chain joins TRBV4-2 to TRBJ2-3; 7 nucleotides line up with TRBD2. V shed 0 bases, J shed 1 base, and the junction held 1 base outside the gene matches. The CDR3 is 15 residues long. The V gene's germline CDR1 is LGHNA and CDR2 YNFKEQ. Here the CDR3 reads CASSQEAGGTDTQYF. CDR3 in DNA: TGTGCCAGCAGCCAAGAGGCGGGGGGCACAGATACGCAGTATTTT.